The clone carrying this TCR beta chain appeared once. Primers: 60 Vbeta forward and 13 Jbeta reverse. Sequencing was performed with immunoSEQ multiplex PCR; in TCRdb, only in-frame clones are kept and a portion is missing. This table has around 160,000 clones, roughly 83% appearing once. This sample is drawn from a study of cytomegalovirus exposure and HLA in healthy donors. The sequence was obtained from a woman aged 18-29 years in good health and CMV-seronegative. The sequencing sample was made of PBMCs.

The CDR3 DNA reads as TGTGCCAGCAGCTGGGACTTAGACATTCAGTACTTC. As protein: CASSWDLDIQYF. V and J are TRBV5-4 and TRBJ2-4; TRBD2 is a possible D gene (6 bases). The germline V gene has CDR1 SGHNT and CDR2 YYREEE (reference sequence). Trimming removed 3 bases from V and 8 bases from J, with 9 bases in between. This CDR3 spans 12 amino acids.